The 14 T cell receptor beta chains below were found in one sample sequenced in a study of response to subunit inactivated influenza vaccine. TCRdb reprocessed the RT-PCR reads via MiXCR and lists one record per CDR3 protein. The sample has some 850,000 distinct CDR3 sequences, roughly 18% seen once. The sequencing used PBMCs from blood, collected around 5 days after vaccination. Receptor source: a man aged 45-60 years who received an inactivated influenza vaccine.

CDR3 DNA sequence: TGCAGCGTTGAAATGACGGCTAGCGAGCAGTACTTC. This codes for CSVEMTASEQYF. The chain uses TRBV29-1 and TRBJ2-7; D gene ambiguous. The CDR3 covers 12 residues. CDR1 is SQVTM, CDR2 ANQGSEA, per germline. V was trimmed by 2 bases and J by 6 bases, leaving 11 bases between them.

The chain is built from TRBV7-2 and TRBJ2-3; 9 bases align to TRBD1. The trim removed 0 bases at V and 4 bases at J, leaving 2 bases unmatched. The CDR3 consists of 15 residues. Germline loops: CDR1 SGHTA, CDR2 FQGNSA. Here the CDR3 DNA reads TGTGCCAGCAGCTTAGCCCGGACAGGGGCAGATACGCAGTATTTT. It is translated as CASSLARTGADTQYF. Drawing the rest from reference TRBV7-2 and TRBJ2-3, the complete variable domain is GAGVSQSPSNKVTEKGKDVELRCDPISGHTALYWYRQSLGQGLEFLIYFQGNSAPDKSGLPSDRFSAERTGGSVSTLTIQRTQQEDSAVYLCASSLARTGADTQYFGPGTRLTVL.

The chain recombines TRBV4-3 with TRBJ2-7; D is undetermined. This CDR3 spans 15 amino acids. CDR1 and CDR2 (germline): LGHNA, YSLEER. V was trimmed by 0 bases and J by 3 bases, leaving 12 bases between them. CDR3 in DNA: TGCGCCAGCAGCCAAGAAATCGGTGGAGTCTACGAGCAGTACTTC. Translated, it gives CASSQEIGGVYEQYF.

This clonotype was found a few times. J is TRBJ1-1 and V is TRBV12-3 or TRBV12-4; 7 bases map to TRBD1. With 6 bases clipped from V and 6 bases from J, the junction kept 4 bases outside the gene matches. The CDR3 is 12 residues long. The CDR3 DNA sequence: TGTGCCAGCAGAATGACAGGGTCTGAAGCTTTCTTT. Protein sequence: CASRMTGSEAFF.

This chain joins TRBV25-1 and TRBJ2-3; the D gene is possibly TRBD1 (5 bases). CDR3 length: 15 residues. Between the trimmed V and J ends, which lost 2 bases and 3 bases, there was a span of 12 bases. Germline V gives CDR1 MGHDK, CDR2 SYGVNS. In nucleotides, the CDR3 is TGTGCCAGCAGTGAAAAGGGGTGGTTTACAGATACGCAGTATTTT. As protein: CASSEKGWFTDTQYF. The full variable domain, its missing parts supplied by reference TRBV25-1 and TRBJ2-3, is EADIYQTPRYLVIGTGKKITLECSQTMGHDKMYWYQQDPGMELHLIHYSYGVNSTEKGDLSSESTVSRIRTEHFPLTLESARPSHTSQYLCASSEKGWFTDTQYFGPGTRLTVL.

The chain has TRBV25-1 and TRBJ2-7, with D unresolved. The CDR3 spans 14 residues. Germline V gene lookup returns CDR1 MGHDK and CDR2 SYGVNS. With 5 bases removed from V and 3 bases from J, the gap between germline ends came to 14 bases. CDR3 in amino acids: CASSPAPERYEQYF. The CDR3 region has the DNA TGTGCCAGCAGTCCGGCCCCGGAACGCTACGAGCAGTACTTC.

This clonotype was observed many times. The chain is built from TRBV29-1 and TRBJ1-1; 9 bases align to TRBD1. CDR1 is SQVTM and CDR2 is ANQGSEA in the germline V gene. Germline trimming cut 7 bases from V and 8 bases from J; bases unmatched to any gene: 5. The length of the CDR3 is 11 residues. This chain's CDR3 is CSASGTGEAFF. CDR3 nucleotides: TGCAGCGCGTCAGGGACAGGGGAAGCTTTCTTT. Full variable domain (rest looked up from reference TRBV29-1 and TRBJ1-1): SAVISQKPSRDICQRGTSLTIQCQVDSQVTMMFWYRQQPGQSLTLIATANQGSEATYESGFVIDKFPISRPNLTFSTLTVSNMSPEDSSIYLCSASGTGEAFFGQGTRLTVV.

This clonotype appeared a few times. This sequence joins TRBV29-1 and TRBJ2-1; D unclear. The CDR3 runs 15 residues. Looked up from germline, CDR1 is SQVTM and CDR2 is ANQGSEA. The V end was cut by 0 bases, the J end by 4 bases, with 13 bases between. The CDR3 DNA follows: TGCAGCGTTGAAGATCAGTGGGCCAAATACAATGAGCAGTTCTTC. This translates into CSVEDQWAKYNEQFF.

This clonotype was observed a handful of times. The chain couples TRBV5-1 to TRBJ2-7; the match to TRBD1 covers 8 bases. J was trimmed by 10 bases and V by 4 bases; bases with no gene match: 25. The germline V gene encodes CDR1 SGHRS and CDR2 YFSETQ. The CDR3 is 18 amino acids. CDR3 DNA: TGCGCCAGCAGCCGCATGGGGGACAGGCCAGAAACCCCTACGAAACAGTACTTC. Its protein is CASSRMGDRPETPTKQYF.

This clonotype was seen a handful of times. This chain links TRBV5-5 with TRBJ2-3; TRBD2 matches at 16 bases. There are 18 residues in the CDR3. V trimming: 4 bases; J trimming: 5 bases; junction bases outside the gene matches: 10. In germline, CDR1 is SGHKS, CDR2 YYEKEE (reference sequence). The chain's CDR3 is CASSAGTSGGARQDTQYF. The CDR3 region has the DNA TGTGCCAGCAGCGCAGGGACTAGCGGGGGGGCCAGGCAAGATACGCAGTATTTT.

The chain employs TRBV12-5 and TRBJ2-5; a weak D match, TRBD2 (5 bases). V was pared by 8 bases and J by 0 bases, with 7 bases between. Germline V CDR1 and CDR2: LGHNT, FRNRAP. The CDR3 runs to 12 residues. The CDR3 region is CASRGNQETQYF. Written as DNA, the CDR3 is TGTGCTAGTCGGGGTAACCAAGAGACCCAGTACTTC.

This clonotype has a count of ten or more. The chain is built from TRBV6-1 and TRBJ1-2, with 8 bases that match TRBD1. Losses at the gene ends were 1 base for V and 6 bases for J; bases not matched to a gene: 4. The CDR3 has 14 residues. CDR1 and CDR2 (germline): MNHNS, SASEGT. The CDR3 nucleotides are TGTGCCAGCAGTGAAGGACAGGGGCGGAATGGCTACACCTTC. It translates to CASSEGQGRNGYTF.

This clonotype was seen a few times. This chain connects TRBV6-2 or TRBV6-3 to TRBJ1-2, with 7 bases identical to TRBD1. V shed 7 bases, J shed 6 bases, and the junction held 8 bases outside the gene matches. This CDR3 has 13 amino acids. Germline lookup yields CDR1 MNHEY and CDR2 SVGEGT. As DNA, the CDR3 is TGTGCCAGCACCGAAGACAGGGTCGATGGCTACACCTTC. The encoded protein is CASTEDRVDGYTF.

In this sample, this clonotype turned up a few times. The chain joins TRBV20-1 to TRBJ1-1; D may be TRBD1 (6 bases). The CDR3 loop spans 12 amino acids. The V end was cut by 4 bases, the J end by 7 bases, with 13 bases between. CDR1 and CDR2 from the germline V gene are DFQATT and SNEGSKA (reference sequence). CDR3 residues: CSANPTGREAFF. The CDR3 DNA reads as TGCAGTGCTAACCCTACAGGGCGTGAAGCTTTCTTT.